The 5 T cell receptor beta chains listed next were all sequenced from one sample in a study of T cells after yellow fever vaccination. TCRdb recomputed calls from the 5' RACE reads with MiXCR, one row per CDR3 protein. Of 300,000 to 450,000 distinct CDR3 sequences in the sample, over 5% are singletons; the top ten hold 15%. The material sequenced was PBMCs, taken 5 days after the yellow fever booster vaccination. Receptors originate from a man aged 30-40 years who received the YFV17D yellow fever vaccine.

This clonotype was counted ten times or more. The V call is TRBV20-1, the J call TRBJ2-3, with 10 bases fitting TRBD1. Germline lookup yields CDR1 DFQATT and CDR2 SNEGSKA (reference sequence). The V and J ends lost 3 bases and 3 bases, in that order; junction bases with no gene match: 9. This CDR3 contains 16 residues. This chain's CDR3 is CSASSSGTGDTDTQYF. As DNA, the CDR3 is TGCAGTGCTAGCTCTTCCGGGACAGGGGATACAGATACGCAGTATTTT.

This clonotype was recorded at least ten times. V gene TRBV24-1 combines with J gene TRBJ2-1; the D is unclear. V lost 4 bases and J lost 10, with 10 bases in between. CDR1 is KGHDR and CDR2 is SFDVKD in the germline V gene. The CDR3 consists of 12 residues. Here the CDR3 reads CATSDWRQEQFF. CDR3 sequence (DNA): TGTGCCACCAGTGACTGGAGACAAGAGCAGTTCTTC.

This clonotype was counted only a few times. This chain connects TRBV7-9 to TRBJ1-4, with D unclear. Germline CDR1 and CDR2: SEHNR and FQNEAQ (reference sequence). This CDR3 comprises 14 residues. The V gene lost 5 bases and the J gene lost 2 bases, with 9 bases spanning the gap. CDR3 loop: CASSLTPTNEKLFF. The CDR3 DNA follows: TGTGCCAGCAGCCTGACACCGACTAATGAAAAACTGTTTTTT.

V is TRBV18 and J is TRBJ2-7; 10 nucleotides agree with TRBD2. The CDR3 contains 15 residues. With 4 bases clipped from V and 4 bases from J, the junction kept 7 bases outside the gene matches. In germline, CDR1 is KGHSH, CDR2 LQKENI. Written as DNA, the CDR3 is TGTGCCAGCTCACTCGGGCTAGCGGGAGAGTACGAGCAGTACTTC. Its protein product is CASSLGLAGEYEQYF.

This clonotype showed up just a few times. The rearrangement joins TRBV20-1 to TRBJ2-2; 8 bases are shared with TRBD2. Trimming cost V 1 base and J 6 bases; bases outside gene matches: 7. Germline loops: CDR1 DFQATT, CDR2 SNEGSKA (reference sequence). The CDR3 spans 15 residues. This chain's CDR3 is CSARVGSGSSGELFF. The CDR3, as DNA: TGCAGTGCTAGAGTGGGCAGCGGGAGTTCCGGGGAGCTGTTTTTT.